The sequence of this T cell receptor beta chain was determined in a study of T cells in Graves' hyperthyroidism and ophthalmopathy. Amplification of TCR beta CDR3 regions was performed using RNA transcripts as template. Primed by the HTBI set, a first-round RT-PCR was run on the TCR CDR3. TCRdb called the multiplex PCR reads again in MiXCR, with one record for every CDR3 protein. The sample yields around 400,000 distinct CDR3 sequences, about 15% seen once. Study findings and constraints: Among clonotypes expanded in thyroid above 0.001, most were also found in blood. Researchers report that a 13 V-J model separated ophthalmopathy from stable hyperthyroidism.

CDR1 MNHEY and CDR2 SVGEGT come from the germline V gene. Trimming stripped 7 bases from V and 4 bases from J, with 10 bases between. The CDR3 is made up of 12 amino acids. This clonotype was counted a few times. Its antigen is not known. Patients were aged 18 to 65, had disease duration under 2 months, and had newly diagnosed hyperthyroidism. Clinical symptoms, serum thyroxine, TRAb, thyroid ultrasound and orbital computed tomography informed diagnoses. The sample consisted of blood. The J gene is TRBJ1-2, the V gene TRBV6-2 or TRBV6-3; unclear D gene. This clonotype was obtained from a woman between 18 and 29 years old with Graves' hyperthyroidism that later progressed to Graves' ophthalmopathy. CDR3 DNA sequence: TGTGCCAGCAACCCTGGGTCCTATGGCTACACCTTC. Translation gives CASNPGSYGYTF.